The present T cell receptor (beta chain) was sequenced within a study of neurological immune-mediated disorders. V lost 6 bases, J lost 3 bases, and 12 bases lay in between. The CDR3 runs to 14 residues. Study-wide points: The greatest TCR clonal expansion occurred in HTLV-1-associated myelopathy and the least in multiple sclerosis, which fell below healthy controls. Among 34 multiple sclerosis patients, phylogenetic grouping put the repertoires of 18 into a single related-CDR3 cluster, a possible signature. Private repertoires in all groups were suggested by the absence of shared CDR3 amino acid sequences among expanded clones across subjects.

cDNA was made by 5'RACE with 10-nucleotide random UMIs. TCRdb re-derived calls from the 5' RACE reads in MiXCR, one entry per CDR3 protein. The sample records tens of thousands of distinct CDR3 sequences, around 3.7% being singletons. This clonotype was detected many times. The antigen remains undetermined. Sequenced: PBMCs. The chain recombines TRBV12-3 or TRBV12-4 with TRBJ1-5; D call uncertain. The sequence came from a man aged 35 to 55 with multiple sclerosis. CDR3 DNA: TGTGCCAGCAGCCGGACGGACTTCAATCAGCCCCAGCATTTT. This translates into CASSRTDFNQPQHF.